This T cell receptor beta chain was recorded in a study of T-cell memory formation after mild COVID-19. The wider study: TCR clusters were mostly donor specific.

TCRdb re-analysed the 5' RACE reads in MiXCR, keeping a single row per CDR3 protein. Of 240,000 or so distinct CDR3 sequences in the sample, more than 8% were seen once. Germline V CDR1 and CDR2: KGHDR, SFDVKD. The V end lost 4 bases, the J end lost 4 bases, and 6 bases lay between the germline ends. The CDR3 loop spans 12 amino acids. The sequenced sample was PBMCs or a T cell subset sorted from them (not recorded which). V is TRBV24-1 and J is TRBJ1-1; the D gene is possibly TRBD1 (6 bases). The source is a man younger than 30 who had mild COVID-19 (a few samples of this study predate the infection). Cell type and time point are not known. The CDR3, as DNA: TGTGCCACCAGTGAGACAGGCACTGAAGCTTTCTTT. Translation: CATSETGTEAFF.